The 24 T cell receptor beta chains below come from one sample, sequenced in a study of CXCR3 chemokines and chemotherapy response in bladder cancer. One entry per CDR3 protein, called by TCRdb with MiXCR from the PCR reads. The sample records 260 or so distinct CDR3 sequences, over 10% being singletons. This sample was gathered from a patient whose treatment included neoadjuvant chemotherapy. Source of these receptors: a human donor with bladder cancer that did not respond to neoadjuvant chemotherapy.

This clonotype appeared many times. The chain is built from TRBV4-1 and TRBJ2-1; 10 nucleotides agree with TRBD2. Germline loops: CDR1 MGHRA, CDR2 YSYEKL. Trimming at V came to 4 bases and at J to 7 bases, leaving 7 bases not matched to a gene. The CDR3 runs 15 residues. The CDR3, as DNA: TGCGCCAGCAGCCCCGGACTAGCGGAGGGGAATGAGCAGTTCTTC. The encoded protein is CASSPGLAEGNEQFF.

In the case of this clonotype: An end of the junction does not agree with germline; a read error may underlie this. This chain uses TRBV19 with TRBJ2-2, with 7 bases that match TRBD1. Germline CDR1 reads LNHDA; CDR2 reads SQIVND (reference sequence). The CDR3 sequence is 17 residues long. CDR3 region: CASSILGGGQANTGELF. The CDR3 DNA reads as TGTGCCAGTAGTATTTTGGGCGGCGGACAGGCGAACACCGGGGAGCTGTTT.

This clonotype rates as large. The V call is TRBV19, the J call TRBJ2-2; no firm D call. The germline V and J ends were trimmed by 7 bases and 3 bases, with 12 bases remaining between them. This CDR3 contains 14 residues. Germline V gene sequence: CDR1 LNHDA, CDR2 SQIVND (reference sequence). CDR3 in DNA: TGTGCCAGTAAAGGGTCAGTAGACACCGGGGAGCTGTTTTTT. The encoded protein is CASKGSVDTGELFF. Filled out from reference TRBV19 and TRBJ2-2, the complete variable domain reads DGGITQSPKYLFRKEGQNVTLSCEQNLNHDAMYWYRQDPGQGLRLIYYSQIVNDFQKGDIAEGYSVSREKKESFPLTVTSAQKNPTAFYLCASKGSVDTGELFFGEGSRLTVL.

Within the sample, this clonotype is medium-sized. V usage is TRBV13 and J usage is TRBJ2-7, with 8 bases identical to TRBD2. The CDR3 consists of 17 residues. V lost 1 base and J lost 4; bases outside the gene matches: 12. Germline CDR1 is PRHDT and CDR2 is FYEKMQ (reference sequence). The CDR3 DNA is TGTGCCAGCAGCTTAGCGGGGGGGACCCCGGCGCTGTACGAGCAGTACTTC. Its translation: CASSLAGGTPALYEQYF.

This rearrangement joins TRBV6-6 to TRBJ2-3; D might be TRBD1 (5 bases). This CDR3 spans 15 amino acids. CDR1 MNHNY and CDR2 SVGAGI come from the germline V gene (reference sequence). V dropped 5 bases and J dropped 5 bases, with 17 bases sitting between them. In nucleotides, the CDR3 is TGTGCCAGCAGTCAACATGACAGACGCAGAGATACGCAGTATTTT. It specifies CASSQHDRRRDTQYF.

This clonotype is large within its sample. The rearrangement uses TRBV7-9 and TRBJ2-7; D is unresolved. CDR1 and CDR2 (germline): SEHNR, FQNEAQ (reference sequence). CDR3 length: 12 amino acids. Trimming stripped 3 bases from V and 5 bases from J, with 8 bases between. The CDR3 is CASSLEKNEQYF. The CDR3 nucleotides are TGTGCCAGCAGCTTGGAGAAGAACGAGCAGTACTTC.

This clonotype is labeled medium-sized. This chain links TRBV14 with TRBJ2-1, with a weak D call TRBD2 (5 bases). The germline CDR1 and CDR2 sequences are SGHDN and FVKESK. Trimming shortened V by 0 bases and J by 1 base, and 7 bases separated the two germline ends. CDR3 length: 15 amino acids. CDR3 residues: CASSQDSGSYNEQFF. The DNA for the CDR3 is TGTGCCAGCAGCCAAGACAGCGGATCCTACAATGAGCAGTTCTTC. Drawing the rest from reference TRBV14 and TRBJ2-1, the complete variable domain is EAGVTQFPSHSVIEKGQTVTLRCDPISGHDNLYWYRRVMGKEIKFLLHFVKESKQDESGMPNNRFLAERTGGTYSTLKVQPAELEDSGVYFCASSQDSGSYNEQFFGPGTRLTVL.

This clonotype is medium-sized by share. This CDR3 reads CASSPLAGVTDTQYF. DNA for the CDR3: TGTGCCAGCAGTCCCCTAGCGGGGGTGACAGATACGCAGTATTTT. V usage is TRBV2 and J usage is TRBJ2-3; 10 positions agree with TRBD2. The J segment lost 3 bases and the V segment lost 5 bases, leaving 5 bases of the junction unmatched. CDR3 length: 15 residues. Germline CDR1 reads SNHLY; CDR2 reads FYNNEI.

This clonotype is classed as large. V gene TRBV7-2 combines with J gene TRBJ1-1; D perhaps matches TRBD1 (5 bases). CDR3 size: 13 residues. Looked up from germline, CDR1 is SGHTA and CDR2 is FQGNSA. V lost 5 bases and J lost 11, with 18 bases in between. DNA of the CDR3: TGTGCCAGCAGCCAGGGACGGCATAGGATGGCTTTCTTT. Amino acids: CASSQGRHRMAFF.

By sample fraction, this clonotype is large. The J gene is TRBJ2-7, the V gene TRBV27, with D unresolved. The CDR3 loop spans 12 amino acids. The V gene lost 3 bases and the J gene lost 6 bases, with 9 bases spanning the gap. Germline CDR1 is MNHEY and CDR2 is SMNVEV (reference sequence). The CDR3 nucleotides read TGTGCCAGCAGTTTGGGAACAGCCGAGCAGTACTTC. The encoded protein is CASSLGTAEQYF.

This clonotype was recorded at least ten times. The chain is built from TRBV2 and TRBJ1-1, with TRBD1 matching 8 bases. V shed 6 bases and J 1 base; nucleotides not matched to a gene: 10. The CDR3 extends over 16 amino acids. Germline V CDR1 and CDR2: SNHLY, FYNNEI. CDR3 bases: TGTGCCAGCAGAGCCTACACCGGGACAGGGAACACTGAAGCTTTCTTT. Translating gives CASRAYTGTGNTEAFF. The whole variable domain, filled in from reference TRBV2 and TRBJ1-1, reads EPEVTQTPSHQVTQMGQEVILRCVPISNHLYFYWYRQILGQKVEFLVSFYNNEISEKSEIFDDQFSVERPDGSNFTLKIRSTKLEDSAMYFCASRAYTGTGNTEAFFGQGTRLTVV.

This clonotype is judged large (0.1 to 1%). The V gene is TRBV6-6, the J gene TRBJ2-7; D not resolved. Trimming stripped 9 bases from V and 6 bases from J, with 12 bases between. The CDR3 is 11 residues long. Germline lookup yields CDR1 MNHNY and CDR2 SVGAGI (reference sequence). In DNA form, the CDR3 reads TGTGCCAGTTCCACAACCGGCGAGCAGTACTTC. Translation gives CASSTTGEQYF.

The V call is TRBV2, the J call TRBJ2-6; a weak D match, TRBD1 (6 bases). This CDR3 region has 13 residues. Between the trimmed V and J ends, which lost 9 bases and 4 bases, there was a span of 10 bases. Germline CDR1 and CDR2: SNHLY and FYNNEI. CDR3 nucleotide sequence: TGTGCCAGACAGGGCAGGGGGGCCAACGTCCTGACTTTC. Translating gives CARQGRGANVLTF.

By share, this clonotype ranks as medium-sized. CDR3: CASSRGTSGGPRGPGELFF. DNA of the CDR3: TGTGCCAGCAGCCGAGGGACTAGCGGGGGGCCTCGGGGACCCGGGGAGCTGTTTTTT. The chain couples TRBV5-4 to TRBJ2-2, with 15 bases identical to TRBD2. From germline, CDR1 is SGHNT and CDR2 YYREEE (reference sequence). The V and J ends lost 4 bases and 6 bases, in that order; junction bases with no gene match: 13. CDR3 size: 19 residues.

The chain is built from TRBV2 and TRBJ1-4; D is perhaps TRBD1 (6 bases). The V end was cut by 2 bases, the J end by 8 bases, with 15 bases between. The CDR3 runs to 15 residues. Germline V gene data show CDR1 as SNHLY and CDR2 as FYNNEI. The DNA of the CDR3 is TGTGCCAGCAGTGAACTAGGGACATCAGCCGAAAAACTGTTTTTT. Encoded protein: CASSELGTSAEKLFF. The full variable domain, in which reference TRBV2 and TRBJ1-4 provide the parts outside the CDR3, is EPEVTQTPSHQVTQMGQEVILRCVPISNHLYFYWYRQILGQKVEFLVSFYNNEISEKSEIFDDQFSVERPDGSNFTLKIRSTKLEDSAMYFCASSELGTSAEKLFFGSGTQLSVL.

This clonotype was picked up many times. This chain uses TRBV4-1 with TRBJ1-6; D is uncertain. V lost 3 bases and J lost 9, with 18 bases in between. The CDR3 extends over 16 amino acids. Looked up from germline, CDR1 is MGHRA and CDR2 is YSYEKL. In nucleotides, the CDR3 is TGCGCCAGCAGCCAGGATACGAAGAGAAATGGTTCACCCCTCCACTTT. Its translation is CASSQDTKRNGSPLHF.

This chain joins TRBV4-2 and TRBJ1-2; tentatively, D is TRBD1 (6 bases). The V and J ends lost 4 bases and 3 bases respectively, with 21 bases between them. The CDR3 has 17 residues. Germline-derived CDR1 and CDR2 are LGHNA and YNFKEQ. The CDR3 spells CASSLKTSTGLDYGYTF. The CDR3 DNA reads TGTGCCAGCAGCCTAAAAACTTCAACAGGGCTGGACTATGGCTACACCTTC.

This clonotype is deemed medium-sized (0.01 to 0.1%). The V and J genes are TRBV11-2 and TRBJ1-4; 9 nucleotides align to TRBD1. Germline loops: CDR1 SGHAT, CDR2 FQNNGV. With V trimmed by 4 bases and J by 6 bases, 6 bases remained unmatched. CDR3 length: 15 residues. CDR3 sequence (DNA): TGTGCCAGCAGCTCCAGACAGGGGGGTGATGAAAAACTGTTTTTT. Its translation: CASSSRQGGDEKLFF.

This clonotype qualifies as large. The chain uses TRBV29-1 and TRBJ1-2; the D is unclear. In germline, CDR1 is SQVTM, CDR2 ANQGSEA. This CDR3 is 13 amino acids long. V was pared by 7 bases and J by 8 bases, with 20 bases between. The DNA for the CDR3 is TGCAGCGCCATGGACGCAGGATCTTGGGGCTACACCTTC. This codes for CSAMDAGSWGYTF.

About this clonotype: Given a far larger clone just one base away, this is likely a sequencing read error. The genes are TRBV11-2 and TRBJ2-7; possible D gene TRBD2, 6 bases. This CDR3 is built from 14 residues. The V gene's germline CDR1 is SGHAT and CDR2 FQNNGV. V was clipped by 5 bases and J by 7 bases, with 18 bases between them. CDR3 amino acids: CASSRGTPYNEQYF. CDR3 sequence (DNA): TGTGCCAGCAGCCGCGGGACTCCGTACAATGAGCAGTACTTC.

This clonotype is large. The DNA for the CDR3 is TGTGCCGGTAGGAGGACAGGGGCGGACACTGAAGCTTTCTTT. Translation: CAGRRTGADTEAFF. V usage is TRBV6-1 and J usage is TRBJ1-1, with TRBD1 identical over 9 bases. Unmatched junction bases numbered 10, after V lost 11 bases and J lost 3 bases. The CDR3 is 14 amino acids. Germline CDR1 MNHNS, CDR2 SASEGT.

By share, this clonotype counts as large. The J gene is TRBJ1-1, the V gene TRBV10-3; unclear D gene. The length of the CDR3 is 13 residues. Trimming pared 6 bases from V and 1 base from J, leaving 9 bases between. CDR1 ENHRY and CDR2 SYGVKD come from the germline V gene. In DNA, the CDR3 is TGTGCCATCAGCTCAAGAGAGAACACTGAAGCTTTCTTT. Its protein product is CAISSRENTEAFF.

Sample share makes this clonotype large. The genes are TRBV30 and TRBJ2-1, with a weak D call TRBD2 (5 bases). V was pared by 2 bases and J by 8 bases, with 13 bases between. This CDR3 is built from 13 residues. The germline gives CDR1 GTSNPN, CDR2 SVGIG (reference sequence). The CDR3 sequence: CAWSWASDYEQFF. In DNA, the CDR3 is TGTGCCTGGAGTTGGGCCTCGGACTATGAGCAGTTCTTC. Based on the CDR3 plus reference TRBV30 and TRBJ2-1, the full variable domain is SQTIHQWPATLVQPVGSPLSLECTVEGTSNPNLYWYRQAAGRGLQLLFYSVGIGQISSEVPQNLSASRPQDRQFILSSKKLLLSDSGFYLCAWSWASDYEQFFGPGTRLTVL.

In its sample, this clonotype was seen many times. The chain couples TRBV5-4 to TRBJ2-5; 7 bases fit TRBD2. The V gene end was trimmed by 8 bases and the J gene end by 3 bases; junction bases not matched to a gene: 10. The CDR3 spans 14 residues. Germline CDR1 reads SGHNT; CDR2 reads YYREEE (reference sequence). CDR3 protein: CASSRGTIEETQYF. CDR3 DNA: TGTGCCAGTAGCCGGGGGACTATAGAAGAGACCCAGTACTTC.